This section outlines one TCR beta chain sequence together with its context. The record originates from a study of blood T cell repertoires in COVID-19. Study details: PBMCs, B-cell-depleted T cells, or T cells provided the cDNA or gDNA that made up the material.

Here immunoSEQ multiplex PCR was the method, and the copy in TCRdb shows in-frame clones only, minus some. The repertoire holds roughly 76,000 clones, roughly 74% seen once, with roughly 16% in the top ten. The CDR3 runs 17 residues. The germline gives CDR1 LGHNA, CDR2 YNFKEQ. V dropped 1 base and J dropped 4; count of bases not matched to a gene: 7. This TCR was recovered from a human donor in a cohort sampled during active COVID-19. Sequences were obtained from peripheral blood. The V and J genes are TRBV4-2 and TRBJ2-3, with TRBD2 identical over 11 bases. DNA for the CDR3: TGTGCCAGCAGCCAAGGGTCGGTTAGCGGGAGGGCAGATACGCAGTATTTT. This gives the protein CASSQGSVSGRADTQYF.